This TCR beta chain comes out of a study of technical replicates of blood from a few donors. V was clipped by 1 base and J by 1 base, with 10 bases between them. The CDR3 extends over 15 amino acids. From germline, CDR1 is LGHNA and CDR2 YNFKEQ. The data were produced by immunoSEQ multiplex PCR, yet TCRdb's version contains in-frame clones alone and is incomplete. There are about 100,000 clones in the sample; approximately 96% occur only once, and approximately 0.38% lies in the top ten. The V call is TRBV4-2, the J call TRBJ1-1; a possible D gene is TRBD1 (5 bases). Sequencing used T cells isolated from PBMCs. This clonotype originated in a human donor in good health. CDR3 in DNA: TGTGCCAGCAGCCAAGGTCCAGGGTGGAACACTGAAGCTTTCTTT. Residues: CASSQGPGWNTEAFF.